This TCR beta chain is from a study of T cell clonotyping in hematopoietic cell transplantation. Trimming shortened V by 4 bases and J by 8 bases, and 11 bases separated the two germline ends. Germline V gene lookup returns CDR1 SQVTM and CDR2 ANQGSEA. This CDR3 is built from 11 residues. Time point specified: recipient sample about 28 days before transplant, after cytoreduction. Sequencing was performed with immunoSEQ multiplex PCR; in TCRdb, only in-frame clones are kept and a portion is missing. In the table there are about 10,000 clones, roughly 91% of which are singletons. The sample here was peripheral blood mononuclear cells, taken before stem cell transplant. J is TRBJ1-2 and V is TRBV29-1; D gene ambiguous. This clonotype was sampled from a woman between 45 and 60 years old with chronic myeloid leukemia. Some clones in this sample may be carry-over from other donors' samples. The CDR3 protein is CSVVVGKGYTF. The DNA of the CDR3 is TGCAGCGTTGTGGTGGGGAAAGGCTACACCTTC.